The next 27 T cell receptor beta chains were all read from a single sample in a study of cytomegalovirus exposure and HLA in healthy donors. PCR primers comprised 60 Vbeta and 13 Jbeta primers. The table came from immunoSEQ multiplex PCR; TCRdb's copy has only in-frame clones and leaves some out. The sample consists of over 150,000 clones, roughly 80% of them appearing once. The material sequenced was PBMCs. These receptors all stem from a man aged 45-60 years in good health and CMV-seropositive.

This clone came up a few times. At one boundary the junction diverges from the germline segment, which might be a read error. The chain combines TRBV7-7 with TRBJ2-7; D is perhaps TRBD1 (5 bases). CDR3 length equals 13 residues. Germline CDR1 is SSHAT and CDR2 is FNYEAQ (reference sequence). CDR3 nucleotide sequence: TGTGCTAGCAGCTCCCGGCAGGGTCAGGAGCAGTACTTC. Protein: CASSSRQGQEQYF.

The table lists this clone with a few counts. The V call is TRBV6-1, the J call TRBJ1-4, with a possible D match to TRBD1 (6 bases). Per germline, CDR1 MNHNS and CDR2 SASEGT. The CDR3 contains 14 residues. V lost 2 bases and J 7 bases, leaving 11 bases between the germline ends. DNA of the CDR3: TGTGCCAGCAGTGAAACAGGGAGGGGTGAAAAACTGTTTTTT. Protein: CASSETGRGEKLFF.

A single count supports this clone. This chain joins TRBV28 and TRBJ2-1; maybe TRBD2 (6 bases). V gave up 9 bases and J gave up 6 bases, with 15 bases separating them. Germline V CDR1 and CDR2: MDHEN, SYDVKM. This CDR3 has 13 amino acids. In nucleotides, the CDR3 is TGTGCCAGTCTGCGGGCGGGAATCAATGAGCAGTTCTTC. This codes for CASLRAGINEQFF.

The CDR3 sequence: CASGTSTDTQYF. DNA for the CDR3: TGTGCCAGCGGGACTAGCACAGATACGCAGTATTTT. The chain is built from TRBV2 and TRBJ2-3; TRBD2 might be the D (6 bases). CDR1 is SNHLY and CDR2 is FYNNEI in the germline V gene. CDR3 size: 12 residues. The V gene lost 8 bases and the J gene lost 0 bases, with 6 bases spanning the gap.

The chain links TRBV4-3 to TRBJ1-2; D possibly corresponds to TRBD1 (5 bases). The CDR3 covers 15 residues. Trimming took 0 bases from V and 2 from J, leaving 10 bases between them. The V gene's germline CDR1 is LGHNA and CDR2 YSLEER. CDR3: CASSQDAKGNYGYTF. The CDR3 bases are TGCGCCAGCAGCCAAGATGCGAAGGGGAACTATGGCTACACCTTC.

For the CDR3, the DNA is TGTGCCAGCGGGCCGGACTATAATTCACCCCTCCACTTT. Protein: CASGPDYNSPLHF. The chain uses TRBV11-2 and TRBJ1-6; D is unclear. CDR1 and CDR2 from the germline V gene are SGHAT and FQNNGV. The CDR3 is made up of 13 amino acids. V was pared by 8 bases and J by 3 bases, with 8 bases between.

V gene TRBV28 combines with J gene TRBJ1-1; D might be TRBD1 (5 bases). This CDR3 is built from 15 residues. The V end was cut by 5 bases, the J end by 3 bases, with 16 bases between. Germline-derived CDR1 and CDR2 are MDHEN and SYDVKM. DNA for the CDR3: TGTGCCAGCAGTAGACATGATGGGGCAGACACTGAAGCTTTCTTT. Translated: CASSRHDGADTEAFF. Full variable domain (outside the CDR3, taken from reference TRBV28 and TRBJ1-1): DVKVTQSSRYLVKRTGEKVFLECVQDMDHENMFWYRQDPGLGLRLIYFSYDVKMKEKGDIPEGYSVSREKKERFSLILESASTNQTSMYLCASSRHDGADTEAFFGQGTRLTVV.

The CDR3 DNA sequence: TGTGCCAGCAGTTTATCGCCGTACCGGACAGGAGACTACGAGCAGTACTTC. Its translation: CASSLSPYRTGDYEQYF. The V call is TRBV27, the J call TRBJ2-7; 7 bases line up with TRBD1. CDR1 is MNHEY, CDR2 SMNVEV, per germline (reference sequence). Trimming at V came to 0 bases and at J to 3 bases, leaving 11 bases not matched to a gene. The CDR3 extends over 17 amino acids.

In this sample, this clone turned up once. The chain recombines TRBV29-1 with TRBJ1-2; D remains ambiguous. The germline V gene encodes CDR1 SQVTM and CDR2 ANQGSEA. This CDR3 has 12 residues. V lost 1 base and J 7 bases, leaving 10 bases between the germline ends. CDR3 protein: CSVEGGGSGYTF. Here the CDR3 DNA reads TGCAGCGTTGAAGGGGGAGGGTCTGGCTACACCTTC.

V and J are TRBV19 and TRBJ2-7, with a possible D match to TRBD1 (5 bases). The germline V and J ends were trimmed by 1 base and 4 bases, with 11 bases remaining between them. There are 14 residues in the CDR3. CDR1 and CDR2 (germline): LNHDA, SQIVND (reference sequence). The CDR3 region has the DNA TGTGCCAGTAGTATAGGGACACCGTCGTACGAGCAGTACTTC. Protein: CASSIGTPSYEQYF. Supplemented by reference TRBV19 and TRBJ2-7, the full variable domain reads DGGITQSPKYLFRKEGQNVTLSCEQNLNHDAMYWYRQDPGQGLRLIYYSQIVNDFQKGDIAEGYSVSREKKESFPLTVTSAQKNPTAFYLCASSIGTPSYEQYFGPGTRLTVT.

This clone was counted a few times. The chain combines TRBV7-9 with TRBJ2-5; D unresolved. Per germline, CDR1 SEHNR and CDR2 FQNEAQ (reference sequence). The CDR3 extends over 14 amino acids. V was pared by 5 bases and J by 1 base, with 11 bases between. CDR3 sequence (DNA): TGTGCCAGCAGCCCTGAGAACTTCCAAGAGACCCAGTACTTC. This gives the protein CASSPENFQETQYF.

There are many counts of this clone. The V call is TRBV11-3, the J call TRBJ2-7; 8 bases map to TRBD1. The CDR3 runs to 13 residues. From germline, CDR1 is SGHNT and CDR2 YENEEA. V lost 5 bases, J lost 3 bases, and 3 bases stayed unmatched. The DNA of the CDR3 is TGTGCCAGCAGCGTGGACAGGGACTACGAGCAGTACTTC. Translated: CASSVDRDYEQYF.

The genes are TRBV15 and TRBJ2-7; D is perhaps TRBD2 (6 bases). CDR1 is LNHNV, CDR2 YYDKDF, per germline (reference sequence). Trimming left V 0 bases short and J 0 bases short, with 12 bases between. CDR3 size: 16 residues. CDR3 nucleotides: TGTGCCACCAGCAGAGAGGCCGGGGGTAGCTCCTACGAGCAGTACTTC. Translated, it gives CATSREAGGSSYEQYF.

The chain employs TRBV5-6 and TRBJ2-5; 9 bases are a match to TRBD1. Trimming at V came to 4 bases and at J to 3 bases, leaving 1 base not matched to a gene. The CDR3 is 13 residues long. Germline V gene sequence: CDR1 SGHDT, CDR2 YYEEEE. The CDR3 DNA sequence: TGTGCCAGCAGCCGGGACAGGGAAGAGACCCAGTACTTC. This translates into CASSRDREETQYF.

V usage is TRBV7-3 and J usage is TRBJ2-5, with D unclear. The last part of the DNA fits TRBJ2-7 better; the J call may be wrong. Looked up from germline, CDR1 is SGHTA and CDR2 is FQGTGA. This CDR3 region has 13 residues. This CDR3 is CASSETGSYEQYF. DNA for the CDR3: TGTGCCAGCAGCGAGACTGGCTCCTACGAGCAGTACTTC.

This chain uses TRBV7-9 with TRBJ2-1; 8 bases line up with TRBD2. V shed 6 bases and J 0 bases; nucleotides not matched to a gene: 4. Germline assignment: CDR1 SEHNR and CDR2 FQNEAQ (reference sequence). The CDR3 contains 15 residues. The chain's CDR3 is CASRPGGASYNEQFF. The DNA of the CDR3 is TGTGCCAGCAGGCCCGGGGGGGCCTCCTACAATGAGCAGTTCTTC.

The chain joins TRBV9 to TRBJ1-2, with D unclear. Germline assignment: CDR1 SGDLS and CDR2 YYNGEE. This CDR3 comprises 14 residues. Trimming stripped 3 bases from V and 3 bases from J, with 12 bases between. The CDR3 coding sequence is TGTGCCAGCAGCGCCTCCGAGGGCCACTATGGCTACACCTTC. This sequence encodes CASSASEGHYGYTF.

This clone has a single count. The rearrangement joins TRBV2 to TRBJ2-7; TRBD1 matches at 10 bases. With V trimmed by 6 bases and J by 3 bases, 5 bases remained unmatched. CDR3 length: 14 amino acids. CDR1 and CDR2 from the germline V gene are SNHLY and FYNNEI. CDR3 loop: CASSRDRGHYEQYF. DNA for the CDR3: TGTGCCAGCAGCCGGGACAGGGGCCACTACGAGCAGTACTTC. The full variable domain, in which reference TRBV2 and TRBJ2-7 provide the parts outside the CDR3, is EPEVTQTPSHQVTQMGQEVILRCVPISNHLYFYWYRQILGQKVEFLVSFYNNEISEKSEIFDDQFSVERPDGSNFTLKIRSTKLEDSAMYFCASSRDRGHYEQYFGPGTRLTVT.

The chain has TRBV11-3 and TRBJ2-2; 7 bases align to TRBD2. Germline trimming cut 0 bases from V and 6 bases from J; bases unmatched to any gene: 1. Germline loops: CDR1 SGHNT, CDR2 YENEEA. The CDR3 has 14 residues. The CDR3 protein is CASSLEGGSGELFF. The CDR3 coding sequence is TGTGCCAGCAGCTTAGAGGGGGGGTCCGGGGAGCTGTTTTTT.

The chain combines TRBV2 with TRBJ2-7; a weak D match, TRBD1 (8 bases). The length of the CDR3 is 13 residues. Germline values: CDR1 SNHLY, CDR2 FYNNEI. V lost 5 bases, J lost 4 bases, and 12 bases lay in between. CDR3 sequence: CASSTGGGYEQYF. CDR3 coding DNA: TGTGCCAGCAGTACAGGGGGAGGGTACGAGCAGTACTTC.

The V and J genes are TRBV6-5 and TRBJ1-1, with D tentatively TRBD1 (5 bases). This CDR3 is 13 amino acids long. Trimming pared 4 bases from V and 7 bases from J, leaving 13 bases between. The germline CDR1 and CDR2 sequences are MNHEY and SVGAGI. The CDR3 coding sequence is TGTGCCAGCAGTTTCAGGGTTGGGGATGAAGCTTTCTTT. Its protein is CASSFRVGDEAFF.

The CDR3 sequence is CASSVDSFETQYF. CDR3 coding DNA: TGTGCCAGCAGCGTAGACTCCTTCGAGACCCAGTACTTC. This rearrangement joins TRBV9 to TRBJ2-5; no clear D gene. The CDR3 loop spans 13 amino acids. CDR1 and CDR2 (germline): SGDLS, YYNGEE. V was clipped by 0 bases and J by 5 bases, with 8 bases between them. The entire variable domain, with the rest obtained from reference TRBV9 and TRBJ2-5, is as follows: DSGVTQTPKHLITATGQRVTLRCSPRSGDLSVYWYQQSLDQGLQFLIQYYNGEERAKGNILERFSAQQFPDLHSELNLSSLELGDSALYFCASSVDSFETQYFGPGTRLLVL.

The rearrangement links TRBV15 to TRBJ1-2; weak D call: TRBD1 (6 bases). Trimming removed 0 bases from V and 4 bases from J, with 15 bases in between. Germline V CDR1 and CDR2: LNHNV, YYDKDF (reference sequence). This CDR3 spans 16 amino acids. CDR3 coding DNA: TGTGCCACCAGCAGAGATCGGGGGGCAGGAGGCTATGGCTACACCTTC. This gives the protein CATSRDRGAGGYGYTF.

The V and J genes are TRBV5-1 and TRBJ1-4, with unresolved D. V was clipped by 1 base and J by 8 bases, with 12 bases between them. This CDR3 spans 14 amino acids. Germline V gene lookup returns CDR1 SGHRS and CDR2 YFSETQ. CDR3 coding DNA: TGCGCCAGCAGCTTGAGCCCGGGAGACGAAAAACTGTTTTTT. Its translation: CASSLSPGDEKLFF.

V usage is TRBV7-6 and J usage is TRBJ1-4, with 8 nucleotides matching TRBD1. This CDR3 is built from 14 residues. V trimming: 5 bases; J trimming: 7 bases; junction bases outside the gene matches: 6. Germline V gene lookup returns CDR1 SGHVS and CDR2 FNYEAQ. This chain's CDR3 is CASSHGQGGEKLFF. In DNA, the CDR3 is TGTGCCAGCAGCCACGGACAGGGCGGTGAAAAACTGTTTTTT.

V and J are TRBV18 and TRBJ1-1; D is possibly TRBD1 (6 bases). The CDR3 totals 17 residues. V gave up 1 base and J gave up 2 bases, with 17 bases separating them. Germline CDR1 KGHSH, CDR2 LQKENI. CDR3 sequence reads: CASSPRGRGTFNTEAFF. The CDR3 DNA sequence: TGTGCCAGCTCACCACGGGGCAGGGGCACATTCAACACTGAAGCTTTCTTT.

The chain recombines TRBV7-9 with TRBJ1-5; D uncertain. V lost 4 bases and J 0 bases, leaving 7 bases between the germline ends. This CDR3 has 14 amino acids. Germline CDR1 is SEHNR and CDR2 is FQNEAQ (reference sequence). The CDR3 here is CASSSGGSNQPQHF. The CDR3, as DNA: TGTGCCAGCAGCTCCGGCGGTAGCAATCAGCCCCAGCATTTT.